Below, 10 T cell receptor beta chains from the same sample are listed, as sequenced in a study of T cells in Graves' hyperthyroidism and ophthalmopathy. Researchers amplified the TCR beta CDR3 regions from RNA transcripts. A first-round RT-PCR of the TCR CDR3 used the HTBI primer set. TCRdb passed the multiplex PCR reads through MiXCR, listing each CDR3 protein once. The repertoire holds roughly 240,000 distinct CDR3 sequences, with about 24% as singletons. Source material: blood. These TCRs come from a middle-aged woman with Graves' ophthalmopathy.

This clonotype showed up many times. The V call is TRBV27, the J call TRBJ2-5, with D uncertain. V was pared by 6 bases and J by 4 bases, with 9 bases between. The germline V gene has CDR1 MNHEY and CDR2 SMNVEV (reference sequence). This CDR3 comprises 12 residues. CDR3 region: CASSQKGETQYF. CDR3 coding DNA: TGTGCCAGCAGCCAGAAGGGAGAGACCCAGTACTTC.

The chain is built from TRBV6-5 and TRBJ1-1, with D hard to call. Trimming pared 9 bases from V and 1 base from J, leaving 24 bases between. The V gene's germline CDR1 is MNHEY and CDR2 SVGAGI. This CDR3 is built from 17 residues. The CDR3, as DNA: TGTGCCAGGTTACTCGAGAAAGCGACCCATTCGAACACTGAAGCTTTCTTT. The encoded protein is CARLLEKATHSNTEAFF.

The genes are TRBV2 and TRBJ2-7, with D possibly TRBD2 on 6 matching bases. The V gene lost 3 bases and the J gene lost 0 bases, with 18 bases spanning the gap. Germline V gives CDR1 SNHLY, CDR2 FYNNEI. This CDR3 contains 17 residues. The CDR3 region is CASSELPERAFSYEQYF. The CDR3 region has the DNA TGTGCCAGCAGTGAGCTCCCCGAGCGGGCATTCTCCTACGAGCAGTACTTC.

V is TRBV28 and J is TRBJ1-5; D is unclear. Germline V gene data show CDR1 as MDHEN and CDR2 as SYDVKM. Deletions cut 8 bases from V and 6 bases from J, with 8 bases between. The CDR3 is made up of 11 amino acids. The CDR3 region has the DNA TGTGCCAGCGGGAGGTCTCAGCCCCAGCATTTT. Encoded protein: CASGRSQPQHF.

The chain couples TRBV19 to TRBJ2-7; 8 bases are shared with TRBD2. This CDR3 has 14 amino acids. The germline V gene encodes CDR1 LNHDA and CDR2 SQIVND (reference sequence). J gave up 0 bases and V 7 bases, and 5 bases lay outside the gene matches. The CDR3 spells CASNDGLASYEQYF. The CDR3 nucleotides are TGTGCCAGTAACGACGGACTAGCCTCCTACGAGCAGTACTTC. Variable domain in full (rest from reference TRBV19 and TRBJ2-7): DGGITQSPKYLFRKEGQNVTLSCEQNLNHDAMYWYRQDPGQGLRLIYYSQIVNDFQKGDIAEGYSVSREKKESFPLTVTSAQKNPTAFYLCASNDGLASYEQYFGPGTRLTVT.

This chain links TRBV19 with TRBJ1-5; 7 nucleotides line up with TRBD1. The CDR3 spans 17 residues. V was pared by 5 bases and J by 0 bases, with 10 bases of the junction left unmatched. Germline V gene lookup returns CDR1 LNHDA and CDR2 SQIVND (reference sequence). The CDR3 sequence is CASSSGGTAISNQPQHF. The CDR3 DNA reads as TGTGCCAGTAGTTCGGGTGGGACAGCGATTAGCAATCAGCCCCAGCATTTT. Supplemented by reference TRBV19 and TRBJ1-5, the full variable domain reads DGGITQSPKYLFRKEGQNVTLSCEQNLNHDAMYWYRQDPGQGLRLIYYSQIVNDFQKGDIAEGYSVSREKKESFPLTVTSAQKNPTAFYLCASSSGGTAISNQPQHFGDGTRLSIL.

The genes are TRBV27 and TRBJ2-7; no reliable D call. This CDR3 contains 15 residues. Germline assignment: CDR1 MNHEY and CDR2 SMNVEV (reference sequence). The ends were cut back, 5 bases at V and 0 bases at J, with 14 bases in the middle. The CDR3 DNA reads TGTGCCAGCAGTCCAGCAGCGCGGCACTCCTACGAGCAGTACTTC. It is translated as CASSPAARHSYEQYF.

This clonotype has a single count. The J gene is TRBJ2-5, the V gene TRBV24-1; unclear D gene. V was trimmed by 7 bases and J by 0 bases, leaving 8 bases between them. Germline V gives CDR1 KGHDR, CDR2 SFDVKD. The CDR3 runs 13 residues. The CDR3, as DNA: TGTGCCACCAGAGGTCAGAACCAAGAGACCCAGTACTTC. Its translation is CATRGQNQETQYF.

This clonotype was observed a single time. This chain joins TRBV12-3 or TRBV12-4 and TRBJ2-7, with 10 nucleotides matching TRBD1. The J segment lost 5 bases and the V segment lost 4 bases, leaving 5 bases of the junction unmatched. There are 14 residues in the CDR3. CDR3: CASSSDGTGDEQYF. CDR3 nucleotides: TGTGCCAGCAGTTCAGACGGGACAGGGGACGAGCAGTACTTC.

This clonotype was seen ten or more times. This rearrangement joins TRBV6-1 to TRBJ1-2; no firm D call. The CDR3 sequence is 12 residues long. The germline V gene has CDR1 MNHNS and CDR2 SASEGT. V lost 1 base and J 8 bases, leaving 8 bases between the germline ends. CDR3 nucleotides: TGTGCCAGCAGTGAAGGAACCTGGGGCTACACCTTC. It specifies CASSEGTWGYTF.